Given below is one T cell receptor beta chain in context. The antigen remains unidentified. This entry comes from a study of T cell responses to AZD1222 COVID-19 vaccine. Study-wide results and limits: The study sampled repertoires only after the peak T cell response.

Assay used: immunoSEQ multiplex PCR; TCRdb lists only in-frame clones, some missing. This table has roughly 120,000 clones, roughly 85% appearing once. V lost 5 bases, J lost 5 bases, and 8 bases stayed unmatched. This CDR3 is 15 amino acids long. Germline CDR1 is SGHTA and CDR2 is FQGNSA. This chain uses TRBV7-2 with TRBJ2-5, with 10 bases that match TRBD1. Sequenced material: peripheral blood, taken on day 0 of MenACWY control vaccination. This receptor was obtained from an adult in good health. CDR3 loop: CASSGRTGGRETQYF. CDR3 coding DNA: TGTGCCAGCAGCGGAAGGACAGGGGGAAGGGAGACCCAGTACTTC.